Included here is one TCR beta chain sequence, with context. It has no known antigen specificity. Qualities for individual bases were not recorded, and no much larger clone is one base off. In the germline V gene, CDR1 corresponds to SGHRS and CDR2 to YFSETQ. The CDR3 contains 15 residues, cysteine and phenylalanine counted. CDR3 DNA is the only sequence kept; it has 45 bases, read in frame from the first base. The trim is 4 bases for V and 4 bases for J, with a gap of 14 bases between the germline ends. In total, just over 650 healthy bone marrow donors made up the cohort. Cohort members were all nominally healthy when sampled, although unrecorded immune exposures were likely present. The donor was CMV seropositive and belonged to the group of 250 to 300 seropositive cohort members. Each donor provided a peripheral blood sample, and peripheral blood mononuclear cells were used for TCR beta sequencing. Genomic DNA extraction from the blood cell samples was performed with the Qiagen DNeasy Blood Extraction Kit.

Library construction relied on the immunoSEQ multiplex PCR assay. For the multiplex PCR, a mixture combining 60 forward primers for TCR Vbeta segments and 13 reverse primers for TCR Jbeta segments was used. The CDR3 region of rearranged TCR beta genes was amplified from genomic DNA by a multiplex PCR assay. The Illumina HiSeq System was used to sequence the amplified TCR beta libraries as 87-base-pair reads. The original pipeline was this. A later analysis counted about 80 million unique TCR beta chains across the 550 to 750 repertoires, and roughly 9.9 million of these chains were shared by at least two donors. Raw reads were error-corrected and collapsed into unique sequences by a nearest-neighbor algorithm in which closely related sequences were merged to remove PCR and sequencing errors. To assign V, D and J gene segments, CDR3 sequences were aligned to IMGT reference sequences. Each retained sequence needed at least a six-nucleotide match to both a V gene segment and a J gene segment. A rearrangement was called productive if the CDR3 had no stop codons and remained in frame with V and J, and every other rearrangement was called non-productive. CDR3 was defined by IMGT convention, running from the second conserved V-encoded cysteine to the conserved J-encoded phenylalanine. The earlier analysis of 587 of the donors excluded any sequence lacking an unambiguous match to a single V gene segment. In an earlier analysis of approximately 560 of the donors, a V segment was called functional when productive rearrangements were above 56.7%, and segregating when the standard deviation between donors exceeded 5%. A statistical classification framework was developed to diagnose cytomegalovirus status using the catalog of TCR beta chain sequences. In a later analysis, TCR nucleotide sequences were compared against IMGT/GENE-DB human TR gene sequences so that V and J genes could be assigned. The TCRdist pipeline was used in a later analysis to assign CDR3 sequences and most-parsimonious VDJ recombination scenarios. A later analysis defined each TCR beta chain by its CDR3 amino acid sequence plus V-gene family, and excluded reads lacking a unique V-gene family. A later analysis removed 550 to 650 highly shared, low-generation-probability nucleotide sequences to deal with suspected cross-contamination and a sequencing artifact. For each public chain, a later analysis derived a clonal expansion index from normalized ranks of inferred template counts within each repertoire. In a later analysis, generation probabilities were computed with a VDJ recombination model fitted to out-of-frame rearrangements, and the resulting probabilities were checked against IGoR. A later analysis scored TCR-TCR, TCR-HLA and TCR-CMV co-occurrence with hypergeometric tests, applying a repertoire-size bias correction to TCR pairs. False discovery rates were estimated in a later analysis by permuting HLA or CMV assignments 20 times. In a later analysis, co-occurring TCRs were grouped using DBSCAN, with TCRdist sequence similarity added in when clustering inside HLA-allele-positive subsets. Repertoires with fewer than 30,000 or more than 120,000 public chains were left out of co-occurrence clustering, as were five repertoires with anomalous nucleotide sharing. TCRdb took this table from immuneACCESS and kept in-frame rearrangements with V and J called. Such tables lack part of the clones; where checked against another copy, unresolved V genes explain under half of the gap, and the rest is unexplained. V, J and clone size were drawn from that table, and D and trimming were deduced from the DNA. The sample table records 150,000 to 200,000 clones; approximately 82% of these occur just once. The ten largest clones capture 1% to 1.5% of the sample.

The data originate from a study of cytomegalovirus exposure and HLA in healthy donors (dated 2017 in TCRdb). Turning to the overall study: According to an earlier analysis of a few hundred of the donors, 150 million to 200 million T cells yielded 100 million or so unique TCR beta sequences and approximately 300 Gb of sequence data. Using immunosequencing, the study profiled T cell repertoires from about 610 subjects and related those repertoires to cytomegalovirus serostatus. A separate validation cohort of roughly 130 different subjects was used in addition to the approximately 700-subject first cohort. Of the 398 genotyped donors, 80% to 90% were placed in the genetic ancestry cluster associated with self-reported Caucasian donors. Class I and class II HLA loci were covered by the typing at four-digit resolution. A later analysis re-analyzed previously published TCR beta repertoires from 600 to 850 donors and added high-resolution HLA genotyping to study TCR occurrence patterns. Among 300 to 450 genotyped donors of the cohort, an average of around 240,000 unique TCR beta nucleotide sequences were sequenced per donor, roughly a sixth of them non-productive. An earlier analysis of some 500 of the donors used high-throughput TCR beta sequencing to judge whether each TCR beta V gene segment behaved as functional or pseudogenic. The study aimed to test whether signatures of past pathogen exposure could be identified by cataloging public T cell receptors. A handful of DR-DQ haplotypes were handled as single units for association and clustering because linkage in the cohort was strong. Roughly 310 gigabases of sequencing data and 80 million or so unique TCR sequences were included in an early release covering about 700 HLA-typed donors. In the later analysis, no new phenotypic data were used to find candidate immune exposures; instead, reliance was placed on TCR beta sequences and their occurrence across donors. Donor age, sex, ethnicity and CMV serostatus were compiled together with the repertoire data. A later genetic analysis took genome-wide SNP genotypes for about 60% of the roughly 670 donors and used that subset as a discovery cohort. High-throughput TCR immunosequencing, statistical association of individual TCRs with disease status, and machine learning were combined to predict cytomegalovirus infection status. The number of typed donors differed by locus: about 629-630 for A, B, C, DRB1 and DQB1; about 520 for DQA1; about 600 for DPA1; and around 470 for DPB1. Every discovery cohort repertoire had been produced on one sequencing platform. Study-wide findings and limitations: The earlier analysis of some 540 of the donors excluded approximately 15 rarely observed V segments, including chromosome 9 orphons, because counts were too low. The classifier was reported to diagnose cytomegalovirus status with high specificity and sensitivity in both the original cohort and the validation cohort. Immune exposure information for the cohort was limited to CMV serostatus. In vitro tests confirmed that a few of the cytomegalovirus-associated TCR beta chains recognize cytomegalovirus antigens. Because some donors lacked HLA typing at each locus, the association tests relied only on the typed subset. A cluster of highly shared sequence variants was judged likely to be a technical artifact of the sequencing pipeline. Strong co-occurrence of HLA alleles, especially DR and DQ, made assigning TCR associations to individual alleles difficult. Because the 87-base-pair reads could not distinguish some IMGT-functional V segments, including TRBV6-2 and TRBV6-3, those segments were excluded. According to a later genetic analysis, donors in an Asian-associated ancestry cluster had fewer N-insertions in productive TCRs than the approximately 670-donor mean. A later analysis associated about 16,000 TCR beta sequences with specific HLA alleles at a false discovery rate of 0.05. In an earlier analysis of around 600 of the donors, most TCR beta V segments were observed in productive rearrangements about 87% or about 30% of the time, broadly matching IMGT annotations. In a later analysis, HLA-associated TCR beta chains were found to be more clonally expanded and to have lower generation probabilities than equally common non-associated chains. The study listed 150 to 200 TCR beta chains as associated with cytomegalovirus. This cohort had only TCR beta chains sequenced, and the lack of alpha or paired-chain data limited which features could be detected. Most TCR sequences were observed very rarely across donors, whereas some public TCRs were present in many individuals. A later analysis reported that several top co-occurrence clusters appeared linked to parvovirus B19, influenza, CMV and Epstein-Barr virus. According to the authors, the approach could potentially be generalized to other disease states and immunological phenotypes. An association between a missense DCLRE1C variant and V-gene and J-gene trimming of TCR beta chains was found in a later genetic analysis and replicated in an independent cohort. In a later analysis, the rate of TCR association differed among HLA loci, with DRB1 alleles having the most associated TCRs and HLA-C alleles having the fewest. Sequencing depth was assumed to be roughly uniform across donors in the presence/absence analyses, though that assumption may not hold. A further reported finding was that TCR beta sequences accurately predicted the HLA-A and HLA-B alleles for most subjects in the first cohort. Correlated functional status among segregating V segments might reflect linkage disequilibrium, but an unknown experimental factor could not be ruled out. According to a later analysis, most CMV-associated TCR beta chains appeared to be HLA-restricted, and the HLA associations seemed to be driven largely by CMV exposure.

Sequencing input: PBMCs. The chain employs TRBV5-1 and TRBJ2-2, with the D segment identity uncertain. The receptor's source is a girl aged 2-9 years in good health and CMV-seropositive. The nucleotide sequence reads as follows: TGCGCCAGCAGCCCTCCCGTTCCGGGCACCGGGGAGCTGTTTTTT. Its protein reads: CASSPPVPGTGELFF.